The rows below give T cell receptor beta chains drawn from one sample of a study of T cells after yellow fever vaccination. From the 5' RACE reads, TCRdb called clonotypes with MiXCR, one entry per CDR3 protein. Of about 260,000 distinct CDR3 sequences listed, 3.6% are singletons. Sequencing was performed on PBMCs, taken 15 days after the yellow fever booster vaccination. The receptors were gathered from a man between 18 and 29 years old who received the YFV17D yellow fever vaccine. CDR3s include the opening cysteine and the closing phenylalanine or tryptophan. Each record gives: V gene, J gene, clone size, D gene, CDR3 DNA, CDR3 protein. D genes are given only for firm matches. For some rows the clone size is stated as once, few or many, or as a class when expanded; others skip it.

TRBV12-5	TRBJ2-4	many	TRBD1	TGTGCTAGTGGTTTGATAGGGGACAGTCCACTAGCCAAAAACATTCAGTACTTC	CASGLIGDSPLAKNIQYF
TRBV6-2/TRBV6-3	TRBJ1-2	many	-	TGTGCCAGCAGTTACCCCGGCAGGATGGATGGCTACACCTTC	CASSYPGRMDGYTF
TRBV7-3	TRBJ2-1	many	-	TGTGCCAGCAGCCCCCGCGGCGGGACCTTGAATGAGCAGTTCTTC	CASSPRGGTLNEQFF
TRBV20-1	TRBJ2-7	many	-	TGCAGTGCTAGGATAGGGGCCTCCCCCCTAAGGGAGCAGTACTTC	CSARIGASPLREQYF
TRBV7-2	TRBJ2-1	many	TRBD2	TGTGCCAGCAGCTTAGCGCTAACTAGCGGGGGGGGAAACAATGAGCAGTTCTTC	CASSLALTSGGGNNEQFF
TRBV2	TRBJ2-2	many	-	TGTGCCAGCAGTGAAGGTGGGATTACGGGCACCGGGGAGCTGTTTTTT	CASSEGGITGTGELFF
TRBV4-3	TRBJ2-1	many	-	TGCGCCAGCAGCCAAGAGGGGGGAAACAATGAGCAGTTCTTC	CASSQEGGNNEQFF
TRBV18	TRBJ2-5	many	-	TGTGCCAGCTCACCAAGACCGGCGGCGCAAGAGACCCAGTACTTC	CASSPRPAAQETQYF
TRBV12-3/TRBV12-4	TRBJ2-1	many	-	TGTGCCAGCAGTTACCAGGTCTCTGGCGATGAGCAGTTCTTC	CASSYQVSGDEQFF
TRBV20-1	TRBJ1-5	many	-	TGCAGTGCTATGTTGGGGGCGAATCAGCCCCAGCATTTT	CSAMLGANQPQHF
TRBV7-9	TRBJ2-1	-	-	TGTGCCAGCAGCAAGAGTGAGCAGTTCTTC	CASSKSEQFF
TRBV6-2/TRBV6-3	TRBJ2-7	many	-	TGTGCCAGCGGGATGGGCTACGAGCAGTACTTC	CASGMGYEQYF
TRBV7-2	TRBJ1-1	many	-	TGTGCCAGCAGCTTAGGGGCAGGCCCCTTGACTGAAGCTTTCTTT	CASSLGAGPLTEAFF
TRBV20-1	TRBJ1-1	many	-	TGCAGTCCCATGGGGACGGCAAACACTGAAGCTTTCTTT	CSPMGTANTEAFF
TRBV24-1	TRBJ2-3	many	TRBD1	TGTGCCACCAGTGAACAGGGGGCCGATACGCAGTATTTT	CATSEQGADTQYF
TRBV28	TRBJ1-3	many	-	TGTGCCAGCCGAACGGGACATTCTGGAAACACCATATATTTT	CASRTGHSGNTIYF
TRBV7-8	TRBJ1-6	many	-	TGTGCCACCTCAGTGGAGACCTATAATTCACCCCTCCACTTT	CATSVETYNSPLHF
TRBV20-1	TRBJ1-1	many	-	TGCAGTGCTAGAGATCGTTCAGACACTGAAGCTTTCTTT	CSARDRSDTEAFF
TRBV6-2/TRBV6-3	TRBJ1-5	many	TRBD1	TGTGCCAGCAGTGCCCCGGGACAGGGCGGGCAGCCCCAGCATTTT	CASSAPGQGGQPQHF
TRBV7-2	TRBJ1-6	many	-	TGTGCCAGCAGCTTAGCATGGGGGACACCTTCACCCCTCCACTTT	CASSLAWGTPSPLHF
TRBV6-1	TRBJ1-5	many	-	TGTGCCAGCAGTGAACCCCGACTCGGTAATCAGCCCCAGCATTTT	CASSEPRLGNQPQHF
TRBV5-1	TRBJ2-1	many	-	TGCGCCAGCAGCTTGGAAGGGACATCTTACAATGAGCAGTTCTTC	CASSLEGTSYNEQFF
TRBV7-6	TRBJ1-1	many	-	TGTGCCAGCAGTTATTTGAGGACTGAAGCTTTCTTT	CASSYLRTEAFF
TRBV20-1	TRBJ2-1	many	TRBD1	TGCAGTGCTAACTTCCTTGGACAGGAGAATGAGCAGTTCTTC	CSANFLGQENEQFF
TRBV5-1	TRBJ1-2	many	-	TGCGCCAGCAGCCCGTCAGTAGGCACTTTCGATGGCTACACCTTC	CASSPSVGTFDGYTF
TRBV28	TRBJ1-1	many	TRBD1	TGTGCCAGCCACCTACCGACAGGGATGAACACTGAAGCTTTCTTT	CASHLPTGMNTEAFF
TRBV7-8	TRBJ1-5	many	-	TGTGCCAGCAGCTTGGGGTACAATCAGCCCCAGCATTTT	CASSLGYNQPQHF
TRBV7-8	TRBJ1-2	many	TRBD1	TGTGCCAGCAGTTTAGGGACAGGGCTTGGCTACACCTTC	CASSLGTGLGYTF
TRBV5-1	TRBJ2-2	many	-	TGCGCCAGCAGCTTTAAGAACACCGGGGAGCTGTTTTTT	CASSFKNTGELFF
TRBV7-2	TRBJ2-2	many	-	TGTGCCAGCAGCCTCGGGGGGAACACCGGGGAGCTGTTTTTT	CASSLGGNTGELFF
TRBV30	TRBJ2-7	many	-	TGTGCCTGGAGTAGATGGGGGAGCTCCTACGAGCAGTACTTC	CAWSRWGSSYEQYF
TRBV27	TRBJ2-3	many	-	TGTGCCAGCAGCCGATTCACAGATACGCAGTATTTT	CASSRFTDTQYF
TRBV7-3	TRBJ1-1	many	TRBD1	TGTGCCAGCAGCGCCGGACAGGGCCGGAGCACTGAAGCTTTCTTT	CASSAGQGRSTEAFF
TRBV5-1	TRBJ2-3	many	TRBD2	TGCGCCAGCTCGTCTAGCGGGGCGTTCGAAACAGATACGCAGTATTTT	CASSSSGAFETDTQYF
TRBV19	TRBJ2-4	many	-	TGTGCCAGTAGTCCAGTTCTCGACGGGAGACTGGCCAAAAACATTCAGTACTTC	CASSPVLDGRLAKNIQYF
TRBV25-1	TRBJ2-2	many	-	TGTGCCAGCAGTCCAATCGGATCCGGTGTCCCGGCCGGGGAGCTGTTTTTT	CASSPIGSGVPAGELFF
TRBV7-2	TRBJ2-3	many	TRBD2	TGTGCCACCAAGCCCGGGACTAGCGGGGTCGTTTTCACAGATACGCAGTATTTT	CATKPGTSGVVFTDTQYF
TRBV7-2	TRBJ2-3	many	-	TGTGCCAGCATAAGTTCTCGGGCCACAGATACGCAGTATTTT	CASISSRATDTQYF
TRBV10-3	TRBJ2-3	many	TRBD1	TGTGCCATCAGTGAGTCCGGACAGGGCAGAGATACGCAGTATTTT	CAISESGQGRDTQYF
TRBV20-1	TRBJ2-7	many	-	TGCAGTGCTAGACTCAGCTACGAGCAGTACTTC	CSARLSYEQYF
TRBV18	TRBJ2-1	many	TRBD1	TGTGCCAGCTCACCACCGACAGGGGGCTCGTACAATGAGCAGTTCTTC	CASSPPTGGSYNEQFF
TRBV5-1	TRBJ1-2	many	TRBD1	TGCGCCAGCAGCGGAAGGGACAGGGGCCGATATACTACCGACTATGGCTACACCTTC	CASSGRDRGRYTTDYGYTF
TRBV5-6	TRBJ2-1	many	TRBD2	TGTGCCAGTTCTGATGCTAGCGGGGGTTACAATGAGCAGTTCTTC	CASSDASGGYNEQFF
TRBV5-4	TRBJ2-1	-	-	TGTGCCAGCAGACCAGACCCAGACAATGAGCAGTTCTTC	CASRPDPDNEQFF
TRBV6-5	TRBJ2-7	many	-	TGTGCCAGCAGCCCCGGGTCTAGCGCCTACGAGCAGTACTTC	CASSPGSSAYEQYF
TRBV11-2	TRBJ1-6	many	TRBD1	TGTGCCAGCAGTCGGGACAGGGAATCACCCCTCCACTTT	CASSRDRESPLHF
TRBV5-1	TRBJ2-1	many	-	TGCGCCAGCAGCCCATCTTCCTCGGGACGCGCTGGGCAGTTCTTC	CASSPSSSGRAGQFF
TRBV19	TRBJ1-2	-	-	TGTGCCAGTAGTATTGAGGGACACGATTCCACTAACTATGGCTACACCTTC	CASSIEGHDSTNYGYTF
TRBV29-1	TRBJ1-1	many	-	TGCAGCGTTGCGGCGAACACTGAAGCTTTCTTT	CSVAANTEAFF
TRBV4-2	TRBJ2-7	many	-	TGTGCCAGCAGCCCCAGTCGGGGAGAAGCGGCCACCTACGAGCAGTACTTC	CASSPSRGEAATYEQYF
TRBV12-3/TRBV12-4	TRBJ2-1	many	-	TGTGCCAGCATTCCCGGGGCCGGGTCTCGCACCTACAATGAGCAGTTCTTC	CASIPGAGSRTYNEQFF
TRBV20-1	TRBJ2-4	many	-	TGCAGTGCTAGAAAGAGGGATCGGGAATTAAACATTCAGTACTTC	CSARKRDRELNIQYF
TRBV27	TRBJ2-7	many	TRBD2	TGTGCCAGCAGTTTATCCCCGACTAGCGGGGGGGGCGAGCAGTACTTC	CASSLSPTSGGGEQYF
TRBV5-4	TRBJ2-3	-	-	TGTGCCAGCAGCTTGGTGGGACACAAATTCACAGATACGCAGTATTTT	CASSLVGHKFTDTQYF